The 25 T cell receptor beta chains reported below all come from one sample, sequenced in a study of T cells in women clearing cervical HPV infection. Repertoires were generated with immunoSEQ multiplex PCR, while TCRdb's copy carries only in-frame clones and drops some. This repertoire includes 40,000 to 55,000 clones. The sequenced material came from blood buffy coat. Every receptor here comes from a woman between 18 and 70 years old with a cervical HPV16 infection that either progressed to CIN3+ or cleared (not recorded which).

On this clone: The read comes to an end 3 residues before the CDR3 does, leaving the germline J gene to fill in the end. The chain employs TRBV19 and TRBJ2-7; 12 bases are shared with TRBD2. There are 14 residues in the CDR3. The junction had 3 bases not matched to a gene; V was cut back by 6 bases and J by 3 bases. The germline V gene has CDR1 LNHDA and CDR2 SQIVND (reference sequence). The CDR3 bases that were read are TGTGCCAGTAGGACTAGCGGGAGTATCTACGAG. This codes for CASRTSGSIYE. The entire CDR3 protein reads CASRTSGSIYEQYF.

Note on this clone: The CDR3 end lies 3 residues beyond the end of the read and is filled in from the germline J gene. J is TRBJ1-2 and V is TRBV12-3 or TRBV12-4, with TRBD1 matching 8 bases. The length of the CDR3 is 13 residues. J was trimmed by 5 bases and V by 6 bases; bases with no gene match: 5. This CDR3 reads CASRGGTGYGYTF. The CDR3 DNA, read in part, is TGTGCCAGCAGGGGCGGGACAGGTTATGGC.

In regard to this clone: The read terminates 3 residues ahead of where the CDR3 ends, so the germline J gene completes it. The chain carries TRBV7-3 and TRBJ2-7; 8 nucleotides match TRBD1. Germline CDR1 reads SGHTA; CDR2 reads FQGTGA. With 4 bases clipped from V and 3 bases from J, the junction kept 5 bases outside the gene matches. This CDR3 has 14 amino acids. CDR3 protein: CASSSLDRDYEQYF. The DNA read from the CDR3 is TGTGCCAGCAGCTCCCTGGACAGGGACTACGAG. Full variable domain (missing parts from reference TRBV7-3 and TRBJ2-7): GAGVSQTPSNKVTEKGKYVELRCDPISGHTALYWYRQSLGQGPEFLIYFQGTGAADDSGLPNDRFFAVRPEGSVSTLKIQRTERGDSAVYLCASSSLDRDYEQYFGPGTRLTVT.

CDR3 DNA, as far as it was read: TGTGCCAGCTCACAGGGCGAGGGCGGGACTTACGAC. It yields the protein CASSQGEGGTYD. The whole CDR3 sequence reads CASSQGEGGTYDYTF. This chain connects TRBV18 to TRBJ1-2, with a weak D call TRBD1 (5 bases). Sequencing ends 3 residues short of the CDR3 end; the germline J gene provides the rest. CDR3 size: 15 residues. Germline-derived CDR1 and CDR2 are KGHSH and LQKENI. Full variable domain (outside the CDR3, taken from reference TRBV18 and TRBJ1-2): NAGVMQNPRHLVRRRGQEARLRCSPMKGHSHVYWYRQLPEEGLKFMVYLQKENIIDESGMPKERFSAEFPKEGPSILRIQQVVRGDSAAYFCASSQGEGGTYDYTFGSGTRLTVV.

A word on this clone: The read ends 3 residues shy of where the CDR3 ends; the end is completed using the germline J gene. The chain couples TRBV7-3 to TRBJ1-2; TRBD1 matches at 9 bases. This CDR3 is built from 14 residues. Germline assignment: CDR1 SGHTA and CDR2 FQGTGA. The CDR3: CASSPGQGQSGYTF. CDR3 DNA (partial): TGTGCCAGCAGCCCGGGACAGGGACAATCAGGC.

Details on this clone: Read coverage stops 3 residues before the CDR3 terminus; the germline J gene supplies the remainder. The V call is TRBV16, the J call TRBJ1-4; 9 bases agree with TRBD1. This CDR3 has 15 residues. V dropped 4 bases and J dropped 3; count of bases not matched to a gene: 3. Germline CDR1 KGHSY, CDR2 FQNENV. CDR3 sequence reads: CASSLQGAANEKLFF. Incomplete CDR3 DNA: TGTGCCAGCAGCCTACAGGGGGCTGCTAATGAAAAA.

Turning to this clone: Read coverage stops 3 residues before the CDR3 terminus; the germline J gene supplies the remainder. The chain uses TRBV30 and TRBJ1-5; 9 bases map to TRBD1. The trim removed 2 bases at V and 5 bases at J, leaving 4 bases unmatched. The germline gives CDR1 GTSNPN, CDR2 SVGIG (reference sequence). There are 14 residues in the CDR3. The DNA read from the CDR3 is TGTGCCTGGAGTCACGGACAGGGGTATCAGCCC. Protein: CAWSHGQGYQP. The whole CDR3 sequence reads CAWSHGQGYQPQHF.

On this clone itself: The read is 3 residues too short to cover the CDR3 end, so that end is filled in from the germline J gene. This chain connects TRBV5-4 to TRBJ1-2, with D uncertain. Looked up from germline, CDR1 is SGHNT and CDR2 is YYREEE (reference sequence). The CDR3 runs 13 residues. Partial CDR3 DNA: TGTGCCAGCAGTGTCGCGGATGAGGCGGGC. Its protein product is CASSVADEAG. The full-length CDR3 reads as CASSVADEAGYTF.

Measured by frequency, this clone is medium-sized (0.01 to 0.1%). The read falls 3 residues short of the CDR3 end, and the missing part is taken from the germline J gene. The chain employs TRBV9 and TRBJ1-2, with 7 nucleotides matching TRBD1. The CDR3 contains 15 residues. J lost 4 bases, V lost 3 bases, and 9 bases had no gene match. CDR1 SGDLS and CDR2 YYNGEE come from the germline V gene. The CDR3 loop reads CASSATTGALYGYTF. The sequenced CDR3 bases are TGTGCCAGCAGCGCGACAACAGGGGCCCTCTATGGC.

Points on this clone: From the germline J gene comes the end of the CDR3, since the read stops 3 residues before it. The chain combines TRBV2 with TRBJ1-5; D remains unclear. V lost 1 base, J lost 7 bases, and 17 bases lay in between. The CDR3 has 16 residues. Germline V gene data show CDR1 as SNHLY and CDR2 as FYNNEI. CDR3 bases read: TGTGCCAGCAGTGAAGTTGAAGCGGCTTCAAGACAGCCC. This codes for CASSEVEAASRQP. The whole CDR3 sequence is CASSEVEAASRQPQHF.

About this clone itself: The read halts 3 residues ahead of the CDR3 end, with the missing end drawn from the germline J gene. The chain has TRBV7-9 and TRBJ2-4; D is ambiguous. This CDR3 region has 15 residues. CDR1 is SEHNR and CDR2 is FQNEAQ in the germline V gene (reference sequence). CDR3 region: CASSLKAGLNYGQYF. The CDR3 bases that were read are TGTGCCAGCAGCTTAAAGGCCGGCCTCAACTATGGT.

In the case of this clone: From the germline J gene comes the end of the CDR3, since the read stops 3 residues before it. The V and J genes are TRBV6-1 and TRBJ2-2, with TRBD1 matching over 11 bases. V shed 4 bases, J shed 6 bases, and the junction held 4 bases outside the gene matches. CDR1 MNHNS and CDR2 SASEGT come from the germline V gene. The CDR3 extends over 15 amino acids. Incomplete CDR3 DNA: TGTGCCAGCAGTGTCCGGGACAGGGGGGCCGGGGAG. This translates into CASSVRDRGAGE. The entire CDR3 is CASSVRDRGAGELFF.

To note about this clone: The CDR3 end falls 3 residues outside the read, so it is completed with the germline J gene. V and J are TRBV20-1 and TRBJ1-5; D might be TRBD1 (6 bases). The germline V gene has CDR1 DFQATT and CDR2 SNEGSKA (reference sequence). Trimming pared 1 base from V and 4 bases from J, leaving 14 bases between. The CDR3 length is 15 residues. Partial CDR3 DNA: TGCAGTGCTAGAGTCGGCGGGGGCAATAATCAGCCC. As protein: CSARVGGGNNQP. The entire CDR3 reads CSARVGGGNNQPQHF.

A remark on this clone: With the read ending 3 residues before the CDR3 end, the germline J gene is used to fill in that end. The rearrangement uses TRBV29-1 and TRBJ1-2, with 7 bases fitting TRBD1. Germline trimming cut 7 bases from V and 4 bases from J; bases unmatched to any gene: 6. The CDR3 is 12 amino acids. CDR1 and CDR2 from the germline V gene are SQVTM and ANQGSEA. CDR3 region: CSATGTAYGYTF. CDR3 bases read: TGCAGCGCCACGGGGACAGCCTATGGC.

Notes on this clone: The DNA ends 3 residues before the CDR3 does, and the rest of the CDR3 is filled in from the germline J gene. This rearrangement joins TRBV9 to TRBJ2-1, with D unclear. The V gene's germline CDR1 is SGDLS and CDR2 YYNGEE. This CDR3 has 15 residues. V was shortened by 0 bases and J by 0 bases, with 7 bases between the two germline ends. CDR3 amino acids: CASSVGSTSYNEQFF. Partial CDR3 DNA: TGTGCCAGCAGCGTAGGGTCTACCTCCTACAATGAG. The full variable domain, its missing parts supplied by reference TRBV9 and TRBJ2-1, is DSGVTQTPKHLITATGQRVTLRCSPRSGDLSVYWYQQSLDQGLQFLIQYYNGEERAKGNILERFSAQQFPDLHSELNLSSLELGDSALYFCASSVGSTSYNEQFFGPGTRLTVL.

On this clone: Read data end 3 residues before the CDR3 end; the end is taken from the germline J gene. The same CDR3 is also encoded by other DNA sequences in this sample. The chain uses TRBV5-1 and TRBJ2-7; D uncertain. CDR3 size: 12 residues. The germline CDR1 and CDR2 sequences are SGHRS and YFSETQ. With 3 bases removed from V and 0 bases from J, the gap between germline ends came to 4 bases. CDR3 in amino acids: CASSSSSYEQYF. The DNA read from the CDR3 is TGCGCCAGCAGCTCTAGCTCCTACGAG. The variable domain in full, completed from reference TRBV5-1 and TRBJ2-7, reads KAGVTQTPRYLIKTRGQQVTLSCSPISGHRSVSWYQQTPGQGLQFLFEYFSETQRNKGNFPGRFSGRQFSNSRSEMNVSTLELGDSALYLCASSSSSYEQYFGPGTRLTVT.

About this clone: The read falls 3 residues short of the CDR3 end, and the missing part is taken from the germline J gene. This chain connects TRBV2 to TRBJ2-1; weak D call: TRBD1 (5 bases). This CDR3 spans 15 amino acids. Trimming left V 2 bases short and J 5 bases short, with 13 bases between. Germline V gene lookup returns CDR1 SNHLY and CDR2 FYNNEI. Here the CDR3 reads CASSEKRQGNNEQFF. CDR3 DNA (partial): TGTGCCAGCAGTGAAAAGAGGCAGGGTAACAATGAG.

As to this clone: The read is 3 residues too short to cover the CDR3 end, so that end is filled in from the germline J gene. The V and J genes are TRBV5-1 and TRBJ1-2; D gene uncertain. Trimming took off 0 bases at V and 0 bases at J, with 9 bases between the two ends. Germline-derived CDR1 and CDR2 are SGHRS and YFSETQ. The CDR3 runs to 15 residues. CDR3 amino acids: CASSLGGPTNYGYTF. Incomplete CDR3 DNA: TGCGCCAGCAGCTTGGGTGGTCCTACTAACTATGGC.

With regard to this clone: The junction shows a germline mismatch at one end, possibly a read error. The CDR3 goes on 3 residues after the read ends, and that part is filled in from the germline J gene. Different DNA sequences within this sample yield the same CDR3. This chain connects TRBV7-6 to TRBJ1-3; 9 bases align to TRBD1. This CDR3 has 16 residues. Germline CDR1 reads SGHVS; CDR2 reads FNYEAQ. The CDR3 is CASSLAGTGTGNTIYF. The CDR3 DNA, read in part, is TGTGCCAGCAGCTTGGCCGGGACAGGGACGGGAAACACG.

About this clone itself: The sequenced fragment ends 3 residues before the CDR3 boundary, so the rest is inferred from the germline J gene. The chain links TRBV6-8 to TRBJ2-7; TRBD1 aligns across 9 bases. The ends lost 6 bases at V and 5 bases at J; junction bases unmatched: 17. The CDR3 totals 17 residues. CDR1 MNHGY and CDR2 SAAAGT come from the germline V gene. CDR3 amino acids: CASRNRGPKKLSNEQYF. CDR3 bases read: TGTGCCAGCAGAAACAGGGGGCCAAAAAAACTCTCGAACGAG.

Of note for this clone: Read data end 3 residues before the CDR3 end; the end is taken from the germline J gene. The chain has TRBV7-8 and TRBJ2-7; 8 nucleotides agree with TRBD1. CDR1 is SGHVS, CDR2 FQNEAQ, per germline. J was trimmed by 1 base and V by 6 bases; bases with no gene match: 5. The CDR3 is 14 residues long. CDR3 sequence: CASRGTGGSYEQYF. The CDR3 bases that were read are TGTGCCAGCAGAGGGACAGGAGGGTCCTACGAG.

Points on this clone: The CDR3 end falls 3 residues outside the read, so it is completed with the germline J gene. This chain joins TRBV19 and TRBJ1-2; TRBD1 matches 8 bases. The CDR3 is made up of 12 amino acids. CDR1 LNHDA and CDR2 SQIVND come from the germline V gene (reference sequence). This CDR3 reads CASSADRDGYTF. The sequenced part of the CDR3 DNA is TGTGCCAGTAGCGCGGACAGGGACGGG.

In regard to this clone: The read ends 3 residues shy of where the CDR3 ends; the end is completed using the germline J gene. The same CDR3 can be traced to other DNA sequences in this sample. This chain joins TRBV5-1 and TRBJ2-3; TRBD2 agrees at 14 bases. The J segment lost 3 bases and the V segment lost 0 bases, leaving 0 bases of the junction unmatched. This CDR3 has 16 amino acids. Germline-derived CDR1 and CDR2 are SGHRS and YFSETQ. This CDR3 is CASSLGLAGGTDTQYF. CDR3 DNA (partial): TGCGCCAGCAGCTTGGGACTAGCGGGAGGGACAGATACG.

A remark on this clone: Its ends do not fully match the called genes, so a read error is possible. The sequenced fragment ends 3 residues before the CDR3 boundary, so the rest is inferred from the germline J gene. The same CDR3 arises from other DNA sequences in this sample as well. The rearrangement joins TRBV18 to TRBJ2-1; TRBD2 matches at 10 bases. There are 16 residues in the CDR3. Germline lookup yields CDR1 KGHSH and CDR2 LQKENI. Partial CDR3 DNA: TGTGCTAGCTCACCATTAGCGGGAGGCGTCTGGGATGAG. It specifies CASSPLAGGVWDE. The full CDR3 protein reads CASSPLAGGVWDEQFF.

Regarding this clone: The observed sequence ends 3 residues before the CDR3 terminus, with the missing tail filled in from the germline J gene. The chain carries TRBV5-1 and TRBJ2-1; possibly TRBD2 for D (6 bases). Deletions cut 4 bases from V and 0 bases from J, with 14 bases between. The CDR3 is 16 residues long. Germline V gene sequence: CDR1 SGHRS, CDR2 YFSETQ. Partial CDR3 DNA: TGCGCCAGCAGCCCCCAGTACGGGGGCTCCTACAATGAG. As protein: CASSPQYGGSYNE. The complete CDR3 sequence is CASSPQYGGSYNEQFF.